This TCR beta chain was observed in a study of CD8+ T cells in alopecia areata. Treatment noted: oral pan-JAK inhibitor, 5-10 mg twice daily. Following RNA extraction, reverse transcription yielded cDNA that acted as the sequencing template. TCRdb's copy holds only in-frame clones and misses some; the assay was immunoSEQ multiplex PCR. Of roughly 200,000 clones listed, about two fifths are singletons. CDR3 length: 14 residues. J gave up 4 bases and V 5 bases, and 7 bases lay outside the gene matches. Germline V gives CDR1 MNHEY, CDR2 SVGAGI. This TCR was recovered from a human donor with alopecia areata. The sequencing used CD4+ T cells sorted from blood, collected between weeks 30 and 35, from a patient treated with tofacitinib. The chain has TRBV6-5 and TRBJ2-5; TRBD1 matches at 7 bases. In DNA, the CDR3 is TGTGCCAGCAGTAGGACAGGTCTGGGAGAGACCCAGTACTTC. Translation gives CASSRTGLGETQYF.